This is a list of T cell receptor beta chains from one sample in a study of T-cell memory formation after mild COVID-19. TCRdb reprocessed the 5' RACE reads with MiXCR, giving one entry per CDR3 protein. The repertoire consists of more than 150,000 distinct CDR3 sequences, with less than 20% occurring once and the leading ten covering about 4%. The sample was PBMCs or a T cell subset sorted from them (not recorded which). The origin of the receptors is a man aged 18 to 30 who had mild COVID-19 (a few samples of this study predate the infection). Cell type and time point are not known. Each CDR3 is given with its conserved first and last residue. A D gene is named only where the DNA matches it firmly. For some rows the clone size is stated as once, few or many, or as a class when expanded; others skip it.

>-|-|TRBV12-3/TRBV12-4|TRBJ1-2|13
TGTGCCAGCAGTTTGCAGGGATTCTATGGCTACACCTTC
CASSLQGFYGYTF
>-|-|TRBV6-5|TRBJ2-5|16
TGTGCCAGCAGTTACTCGTGGACTCCTAGGGGAGAGACCCAGTACTTC
CASSYSWTPRGETQYF
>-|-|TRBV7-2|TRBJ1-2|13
TGTGCCAGCAGCTTTTCCGGGGGCTATGGCTACACCTTC
CASSFSGGYGYTF
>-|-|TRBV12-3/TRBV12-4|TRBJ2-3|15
TGTGCCAGCAGTTTGGACAGCCCAGGCACAGATACGCAGTATTTT
CASSLDSPGTDTQYF
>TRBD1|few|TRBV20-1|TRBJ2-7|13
TGCAGTGCCCGGACAGGGAGCTCCTACGAGCAGTACTTC
CSARTGSSYEQYF
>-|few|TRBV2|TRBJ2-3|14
TGTGCCAGCAGTGTATCACTAGCCGGGGGTACGCAGTATTTT
CASSVSLAGGTQYF
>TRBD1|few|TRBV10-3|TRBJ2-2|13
TGTGCCATCCGGGACAGGGTTATCGGGGAGCTGTTTTTT
CAIRDRVIGELFF
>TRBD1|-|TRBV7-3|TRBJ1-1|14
TGTGCCAGCAGCTTCGACAGGGTAGGGGCTGAAGCTTTCTTT
CASSFDRVGAEAFF
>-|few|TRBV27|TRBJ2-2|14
TGTGCCAGCAGTTTCCCAGGAGATTTCGGGGAGCTGTTTTTT
CASSFPGDFGELFF
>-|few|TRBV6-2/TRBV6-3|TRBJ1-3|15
TGTGCCAGCAGTTACACCCTGAGCTCTGGAAACACCATATATTTT
CASSYTLSSGNTIYF
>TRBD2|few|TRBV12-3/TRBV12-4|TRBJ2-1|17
TGTGCCAGCAGTTTTTCAGCGGCTAGCGGGACGAGGAATGAGCAGTTCTTC
CASSFSAASGTRNEQFF
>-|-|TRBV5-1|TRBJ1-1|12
TGCGCCACCCGCGAGCCGAACACTGAAGCTTTCTTT
CATREPNTEAFF
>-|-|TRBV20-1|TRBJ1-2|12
TGCAGCTGTGCCCCAGGGAGGTATGGCTACACCTTC
CSCAPGRYGYTF
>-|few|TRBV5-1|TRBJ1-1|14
TGCGCCAGCAGCTTGGCCAGGCAGCCCTTTGAAGCTTTCTTT
CASSLARQPFEAFF
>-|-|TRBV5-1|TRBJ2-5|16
TGCGCCAGCAGCTTGGGGGGGCAGAGTTTCCAAGAGACCCAGTACTTC
CASSLGGQSFQETQYF
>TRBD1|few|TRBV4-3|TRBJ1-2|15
TGCGCCAGCAGCCAATTAAACCGGGACAGCTATGGCTACACCTTC
CASSQLNRDSYGYTF
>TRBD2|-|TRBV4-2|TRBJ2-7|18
TGTGCCAGCAGCCCAACAAGGGTGGGTAGCGGGGGAACCTACGAGCAGTACTTC
CASSPTRVGSGGTYEQYF
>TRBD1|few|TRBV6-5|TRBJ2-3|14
TGTGCCAGCAGGTCGACAGGGGTCACAGATACGCAGTATTTT
CASRSTGVTDTQYF
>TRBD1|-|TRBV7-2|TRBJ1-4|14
TGTGCCAGCAGCCCGGACAGGGTAGTTGAAAAACTGTTTTTT
CASSPDRVVEKLFF
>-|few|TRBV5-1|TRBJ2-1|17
TGCGCCAGCACCACCCGTTCATCGGTCCTGAGGGGAAATGAGCAGTTCTTC
CASTTRSSVLRGNEQFF
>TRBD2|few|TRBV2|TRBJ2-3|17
TGTGCCAGCAGTGGAACCGTCGAGCGGGGAAACACAGATACGCAGTATTTT
CASSGTVERGNTDTQYF
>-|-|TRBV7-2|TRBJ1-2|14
TGTGCCAGCAGCTTAAATGGGATTAACTATGGCTACACCTTC
CASSLNGINYGYTF
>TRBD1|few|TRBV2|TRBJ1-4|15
TGTGCCAGCAGTGTAACAGGGGCAACTAATGAAAAACTGTTTTTT
CASSVTGATNEKLFF
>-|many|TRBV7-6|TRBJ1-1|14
TGTGCCAGCAGCTTGTGGGGATGGAACACTGAAGCTTTCTTT
CASSLWGWNTEAFF
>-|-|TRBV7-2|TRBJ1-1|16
TGTGCCAGGCGGGCCGCAGGCGCAGGCATGAACACTGAAGCTTTCTTT
CARRAAGAGMNTEAFF
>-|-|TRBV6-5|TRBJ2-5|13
TGTGCCAGCAGTTTGAAGGGGAAGCAGACCCAGTACTTC
CASSLKGKQTQYF
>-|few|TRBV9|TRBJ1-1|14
TGTGCCAGCAGCGTAGGACAGCCCAACACTGAAGCTTTCTTT
CASSVGQPNTEAFF
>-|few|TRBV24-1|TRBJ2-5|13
TGTGCCACCAGTGAGGCTAGCGTGGAGACCCAGTACTTC
CATSEASVETQYF
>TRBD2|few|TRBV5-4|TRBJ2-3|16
TGTGCCAGCAGCGTTCCTAGCGGGGGGCCTGCAGATACGCAGTATTTT
CASSVPSGGPADTQYF
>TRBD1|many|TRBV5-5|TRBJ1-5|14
TGTGCCAGCAGCCTTGGGACAGTCAATCAGCCCCAGCATTTT
CASSLGTVNQPQHF
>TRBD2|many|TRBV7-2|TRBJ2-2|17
TGTGCCAGCAGGCGGGGGGGCAGGGACGCCGGCACCGGGGAGCTGTTTTTT
CASRRGGRDAGTGELFF
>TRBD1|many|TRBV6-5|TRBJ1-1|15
TGTGCCAGCGGTTCAGGGGGGGCTGGTTTAACTGAAGCTTTCTTT
CASGSGGAGLTEAFF
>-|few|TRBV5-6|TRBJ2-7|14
TGTGCCAGCAGCGTCGGGACAAACCCCTACGAGCAGTACTTC
CASSVGTNPYEQYF
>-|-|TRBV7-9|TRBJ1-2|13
TGTGCCAGCAGCTTTGAGTCTAACTATGGCTACACCTTC
CASSFESNYGYTF
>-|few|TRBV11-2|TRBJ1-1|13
TGTGCCAGCAGCTTAGCAGTTCCTACTGAAGCTTTCTTT
CASSLAVPTEAFF
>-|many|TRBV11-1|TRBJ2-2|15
TGTGCCAGCAGCCCCCGGGACTGGAACACCGGGGAGCTGTTTTTT
CASSPRDWNTGELFF
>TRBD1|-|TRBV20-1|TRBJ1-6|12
TGCAGTGCTAGACTCAGGGGGTCACCCCTCCACTTT
CSARLRGSPLHF
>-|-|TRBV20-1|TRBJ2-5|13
TGCAGTGCTGCGCTGAGTGGTCAAGAGACCCAGTACTTC
CSAALSGQETQYF
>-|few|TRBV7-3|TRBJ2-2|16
TGTGCCAGCAGCGTCATAGGAGGGGGGAACACCGGGGAGCTGTTTTTT
CASSVIGGGNTGELFF
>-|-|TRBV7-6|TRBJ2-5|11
TGTGCCAGCAGCCTACGCGCGACCCAGTACTTC
CASSLRATQYF
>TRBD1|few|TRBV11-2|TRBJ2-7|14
TGTGCCAGCAGCAGGGGACAGGGGGTCCGTGAGCAGTACTTC
CASSRGQGVREQYF
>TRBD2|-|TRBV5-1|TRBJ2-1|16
TGCGCCAGCAGCTTCCTTAGCGGGGGGGCCCGGAATGAGCAGTTCTTC
CASSFLSGGARNEQFF
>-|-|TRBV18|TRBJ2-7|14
TGTGCCAGCTCACCATCCGGACAGAACTACGAGCAGTACTTC
CASSPSGQNYEQYF
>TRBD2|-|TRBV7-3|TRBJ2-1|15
TGTGCCAGCAGCGTAATAGCGGGGCCTTACAATGAGCAGTTCTTC
CASSVIAGPYNEQFF